These 3 T cell receptor beta chains share one sample of origin, sequenced in a study of patients and donors after allogeneic stem cell transplantation. TCRdb reprocessed the RT-PCR reads via MiXCR and lists one record per CDR3 protein. The sample comprises 65,000 to 80,000 distinct CDR3 sequences, more than 20% of which are singletons, and approximately 25% rests with the top ten. Sequenced material: blood, either unsorted or a sorted T cell fraction (not recorded which). The receptors originated from a human donor who was either an allogeneic HSCT recipient or a stem cell or donor lymphocyte infusion donor (not recorded which). It is not recorded whose cells these are; they may come from a transplant donor.

This clonotype has more than one count but fewer than ten. The chain has TRBV6-5 and TRBJ1-2; D is uncertain. Germline CDR1 and CDR2: MNHEY and SVGAGI. The V and J ends lost 10 bases and 7 bases respectively, with 16 bases between them. CDR3 length equals 12 residues. The CDR3 region is CATRGEGGGYTF. The CDR3 nucleotides are TGTGCCACAAGAGGTGAGGGAGGTGGCTACACCTTC.

The gene calls are TRBV29-1 and TRBJ1-2; the match to TRBD1 covers 8 bases. J was trimmed by 8 bases and V by 1 base; bases with no gene match: 6. CDR3 length: 13 amino acids. CDR1 SQVTM and CDR2 ANQGSEA come from the germline V gene. This CDR3 is CSVEGQGAGGYTF. CDR3 DNA sequence: TGCAGCGTTGAAGGGCAGGGGGCTGGCGGCTACACCTTC.

This clonotype was counted only a few times. This sequence joins TRBV5-1 and TRBJ1-1; D is ambiguous. CDR3 length equals 15 residues. Germline CDR1 and CDR2: SGHRS and YFSETQ. V lost 4 bases, J lost 11 bases, and 24 bases lay in between. CDR3 in amino acids: CASSRSFGYKLWAFF. The CDR3 region has the DNA TGCGCCAGCAGCCGATCCTTCGGATATAAGCTTTGGGCTTTCTTT. Full variable domain (missing parts from reference TRBV5-1 and TRBJ1-1): KAGVTQTPRYLIKTRGQQVTLSCSPISGHRSVSWYQQTPGQGLQFLFEYFSETQRNKGNFPGRFSGRQFSNSRSEMNVSTLELGDSALYLCASSRSFGYKLWAFFGQGTRLTVV.